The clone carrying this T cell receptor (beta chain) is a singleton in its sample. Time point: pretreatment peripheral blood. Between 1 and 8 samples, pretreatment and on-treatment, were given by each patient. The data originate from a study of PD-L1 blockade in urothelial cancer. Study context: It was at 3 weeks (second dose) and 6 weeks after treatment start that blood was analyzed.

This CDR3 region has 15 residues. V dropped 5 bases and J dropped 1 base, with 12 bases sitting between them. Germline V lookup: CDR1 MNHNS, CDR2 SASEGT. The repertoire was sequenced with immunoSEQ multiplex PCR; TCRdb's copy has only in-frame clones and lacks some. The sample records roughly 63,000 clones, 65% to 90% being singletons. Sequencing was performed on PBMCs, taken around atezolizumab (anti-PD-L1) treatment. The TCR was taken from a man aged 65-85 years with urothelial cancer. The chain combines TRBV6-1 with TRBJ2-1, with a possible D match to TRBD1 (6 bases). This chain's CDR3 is CASSPQGDSYNEQFF. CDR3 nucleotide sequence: TGTGCCAGCAGTCCACAGGGTGATTCCTACAATGAGCAGTTCTTC.